The T cell receptor beta chain described here comes from a study of Ad26.COV2.S vaccination and SARS-CoV-2 variants. Study details: Intramuscularly, Ad26.COV2.S was given either once or twice, 56 days apart.

The CDR3 has 15 amino acids. V lost 0 bases to trimming and J lost 4 bases, with 12 bases between them. Germline loops: CDR1 SGDLS, CDR2 YYNGEE. A remark on this clone: The antigen remains undetermined.

TCRdb keeps only in-frame clones here, not all; method: immunoSEQ multiplex PCR. The sample includes about half a million clones, roughly 87% of them seen just once. Specified treatment: 19 received Ad26.COV2.S at low or high dose, single or two shots; about five received placebo; per-sample allocation not given. At day 63 after the first vaccine or placebo injection, samples were drawn. Findings and limits, study-wide: With respect to non-spike TCR breadth, vaccine and placebo recipients were similar.

The TCR sequence derives from a person aged 18-60 years who received the Ad26.COV2.S COVID-19 vaccine or a placebo. J is TRBJ2-3 and V is TRBV9, with a weak D call TRBD2 (5 bases). Sequencing was performed on peripheral blood, taken in a trial of Ad26.COV2.S vaccine versus placebo. The CDR3 region has the DNA TGTGCCAGCAGCGTAGATGCAGCGGCACCAGATACGCAGTATTTT. Amino acid sequence: CASSVDAAAPDTQYF.